Following are 3 T cell receptor beta chains from one sample sequenced in a study of T cells in Graves' hyperthyroidism and ophthalmopathy. RNA transcripts gave rise to amplified TCR beta CDR3 regions. The HTBI primer set served for first-round RT-PCR of the TCR CDR3. TCRdb redid the calling of the multiplex PCR reads with MiXCR, one entry per CDR3 protein. The sample contains around 340,000 distinct CDR3 sequences, about 15% of which appear only once. The source material was blood. The receptors stem from a woman aged 25 to 39 with Graves' hyperthyroidism.

The sample holds many counts of this clonotype. The chain uses TRBV7-9 and TRBJ1-2; D ambiguous. The germline V gene encodes CDR1 SEHNR and CDR2 FQNEAQ (reference sequence). This CDR3 has 14 amino acids. Trimming removed 4 bases at V and 4 bases at J, with 13 bases between. The CDR3 DNA reads as TGTGCCAGCAGCTCCCCCAGCCGTTCCTATGGCTACACCTTC. Residues: CASSSPSRSYGYTF. The variable domain in full, completed from reference TRBV7-9 and TRBJ1-2, reads DTGVSQNPRHKITKRGQNVTFRCDPISEHNRLYWYRQTLGQGPEFLTYFQNEAQLEKSRLLSDRFSAERPKGSFSTLEIQRTEQGDSAMYLCASSSPSRSYGYTFGSGTRLTVV.

The chain's CDR3 is CASAWDTEAFF. The CDR3 bases are TGTGCCAGCGCGTGGGACACTGAAGCTTTCTTT. This chain joins TRBV12-3 or TRBV12-4 and TRBJ1-1; D is undetermined. V was cut by 8 bases and J by 3 bases, with 7 bases left in between. This CDR3 is built from 11 residues.

This clonotype was seen ten or more times. V is TRBV2 and J is TRBJ2-1; TRBD2 matches at 7 bases. Trimming removed 6 bases from V and 7 bases from J; junction bases left unmatched: 9. Germline lookup yields CDR1 SNHLY and CDR2 FYNNEI. This CDR3 comprises 14 residues. CDR3: CASSGLGGFNEQFF. In DNA form, the CDR3 reads TGTGCCAGCAGCGGCCTGGGAGGGTTTAATGAGCAGTTCTTC.